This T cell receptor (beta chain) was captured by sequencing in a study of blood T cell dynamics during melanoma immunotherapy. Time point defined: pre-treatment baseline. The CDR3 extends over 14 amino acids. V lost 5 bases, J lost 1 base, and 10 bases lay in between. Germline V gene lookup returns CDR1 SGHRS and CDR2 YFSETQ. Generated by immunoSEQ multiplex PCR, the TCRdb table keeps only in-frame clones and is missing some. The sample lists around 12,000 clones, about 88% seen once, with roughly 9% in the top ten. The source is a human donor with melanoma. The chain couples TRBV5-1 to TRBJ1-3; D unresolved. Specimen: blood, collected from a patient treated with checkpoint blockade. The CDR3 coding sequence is TGCGCCAGCAGAAACTCGGGGTCTGGAAACACCATATATTTT. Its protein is CASRNSGSGNTIYF.